This T cell receptor beta chain was identified during a study of shared clonotypes between healthy human individuals. Comment on this clone: The antigen is unknown.

The CDR3 is 12 residues long. Trimming took off 10 bases at V and 3 bases at J, with 13 bases between the two ends. Germline V lookup: CDR1 MNHEY, CDR2 SMNVEV (reference sequence). Only in-frame clones appear in the TCRdb table, and some are missing; sequencing was by immunoSEQ multiplex PCR. The sample includes roughly 2 million clones, 90% to 96% seen only once; the top ten take around 0.13%. Findings and limits, study-wide: Naive subsets, compared against memory subsets, generally had larger estimated richness values. Apart from blood, nothing was sampled; tissue repertoires likely differ. Clonotype sharing levels among donors were expected to vary with sequencing depth. Generation probabilities were higher for clonotypes shared across all four sorted-subset donors than for unshared ones.

The origin of this receptor is a man aged 18 to 30 in good health. Sequenced sample: naive CD4+ T cells sorted from blood. Subset meaning: CD45RA+ positively selected. This chain joins TRBV27 and TRBJ2-7; either TRBD1 or TRBD2 may supply D (5 bases each). This CDR3 reads CATQGDDYEQYF. The CDR3 DNA reads TGTGCCACCCAAGGGGACGACTACGAGCAGTACTTC.